Listed below are T cell receptor beta chains from one sample, sequenced in a study of chemoradiotherapy in HPV16-positive cancers. The repertoire was sequenced with immunoSEQ multiplex PCR; TCRdb's copy has only in-frame clones and lacks some. In the table there are about 25,000 clones, roughly 94% of which are singletons. The sample was taken from a patient who underwent chemoradiotherapy. Source of these receptors: a human donor with HPV-associated anogenital cancer. The CDR3 runs from the conserved cysteine through the conserved F or W.

j_call: TRBJ1-5; v_call: TRBV28; cdr3_aa: CASSSPRGINQPQHF
j_call: TRBJ2-7; v_call: TRBV7-2; cdr3_aa: CASSLGTGSYEQYF
j_call: TRBJ2-5; v_call: TRBV6-5; cdr3_aa: CASSYRQGRMETQYF
j_call: TRBJ2-7; v_call: TRBV11-2; cdr3_aa: CASSSAGPRYEQYF
j_call: TRBJ1-1; v_call: TRBV5-4; cdr3_aa: CASSVREEAFF
j_call: TRBJ2-1; v_call: TRBV7-8; cdr3_aa: CASSLKLFQGPYNEQFF
j_call: TRBJ1-1; v_call: TRBV7-9; cdr3_aa: CASSPQRGTYTEAFF
j_call: TRBJ1-5; v_call: TRBV2; cdr3_aa: CASSEGPGQQNRRPQHF
j_call: TRBJ1-5; v_call: TRBV28; cdr3_aa: CASVGTGNQPQHF
j_call: TRBJ2-3; v_call: TRBV7-9; cdr3_aa: CASSFLAGHTDTQYF
j_call: TRBJ2-5; v_call: TRBV18; cdr3_aa: CASSPGTGTGAETQYF
j_call: TRBJ2-1; v_call: TRBV2; cdr3_aa: CASSEVVAGVGGFEQFF
j_call: TRBJ1-5; v_call: TRBV19; cdr3_aa: CASTPGQEGQPQHF
j_call: TRBJ2-5; v_call: TRBV15; cdr3_aa: CATSRERRYQETQYF
j_call: TRBJ1-1; v_call: TRBV5-1; cdr3_aa: CASSFQGRKDTEAFF
j_call: TRBJ2-2; v_call: TRBV9; cdr3_aa: CASSVAPTSGRIGELFF
j_call: TRBJ1-1; v_call: TRBV7-2; cdr3_aa: CASSLWAGTTEAFF
j_call: TRBJ2-3; v_call: TRBV7-9; cdr3_aa: CASSFGLAERTDTQYF
j_call: TRBJ1-4; v_call: TRBV5-1; cdr3_aa: CASSLTQGSNEKLFF
j_call: TRBJ2-2; v_call: TRBV2; cdr3_aa: CASSEQGGGTGELFF
j_call: TRBJ2-1; v_call: TRBV5-1; cdr3_aa: CASSTGFYNEQFF
j_call: TRBJ1-2; v_call: TRBV5-6; cdr3_aa: CASSLIDREANYGYTF
j_call: TRBJ2-7; v_call: TRBV19; cdr3_aa: CASSITNSYEQYF
j_call: TRBJ2-7; v_call: TRBV2; cdr3_aa: CASSGSGSKGYEQYF
j_call: TRBJ2-1; v_call: TRBV28; cdr3_aa: CASSLLGTRQFF
j_call: TRBJ2-7; v_call: TRBV7-9; cdr3_aa: CASSLGGLSSYEQYF
j_call: TRBJ1-3; v_call: TRBV5-4; cdr3_aa: CASSREAGGNTIYF
j_call: TRBJ1-5; v_call: TRBV7-2; cdr3_aa: CASSLAGQVNQPQHF
j_call: TRBJ2-1; v_call: TRBV27; cdr3_aa: CASSLVGSYNEQFF
j_call: TRBJ1-1; v_call: TRBV7-9; cdr3_aa: CASSPRQGDNTEAFF
j_call: TRBJ1-5; v_call: TRBV2; cdr3_aa: CASSAQGGNQPQHF
j_call: TRBJ2-4; v_call: TRBV9; cdr3_aa: CASSPSNGTLGAKNIQYF
j_call: TRBJ2-7; v_call: TRBV7-9; cdr3_aa: CASSLTGNEQYF
j_call: TRBJ2-4; v_call: TRBV7-9; cdr3_aa: CASSPGGDRGAKNIQYF
j_call: TRBJ2-1; v_call: TRBV7-9; cdr3_aa: CASQGDFYNEQFF
j_call: TRBJ2-3; v_call: TRBV5-1; cdr3_aa: CASSLAGGGDTQYF
j_call: TRBJ1-2; v_call: TRBV5-6; cdr3_aa: CASSLGQSWSSGGYTF
j_call: TRBJ1-1; v_call: TRBV28; cdr3_aa: CANQPRGQDTEAFF
j_call: TRBJ2-7; v_call: TRBV2; cdr3_aa: CASRPQGAVRNPFSYEQYF
j_call: TRBJ1-1; v_call: TRBV19; cdr3_aa: CASSIGMNTEAFF
j_call: TRBJ1-2; v_call: TRBV27; cdr3_aa: CASSPRTGLANYGYTF
j_call: TRBJ2-7; v_call: TRBV6-1; cdr3_aa: CASSGTGGYEQYF
j_call: TRBJ1-1; v_call: TRBV5-4; cdr3_aa: CASSSKRGQGVKPEAFF
j_call: TRBJ2-1; v_call: TRBV30; cdr3_aa: CAWSRGTINEQFF
j_call: TRBJ1-2; v_call: TRBV6-6; cdr3_aa: CASATGGTNYGYTF
j_call: TRBJ1-1; v_call: TRBV7-9; cdr3_aa: CASSVITEAFF
j_call: TRBJ2-3; v_call: TRBV7-2; cdr3_aa: CASSLAGSTDTQYF
j_call: TRBJ1-2; v_call: TRBV2; cdr3_aa: CASRLSLHGYTF
j_call: TRBJ1-1; v_call: TRBV28; cdr3_aa: CASSHAGRDEAFF
j_call: TRBJ2-1; v_call: TRBV4-1; cdr3_aa: CASSQGPRQGHNEQFF
j_call: TRBJ2-2; v_call: TRBV30; cdr3_aa: CAWSRGNTGELFF
j_call: TRBJ1-5; v_call: TRBV2; cdr3_aa: CASSEAAGHQPQHF
j_call: TRBJ2-1; v_call: TRBV7-2; cdr3_aa: CASSLALRLAGFNEQFF